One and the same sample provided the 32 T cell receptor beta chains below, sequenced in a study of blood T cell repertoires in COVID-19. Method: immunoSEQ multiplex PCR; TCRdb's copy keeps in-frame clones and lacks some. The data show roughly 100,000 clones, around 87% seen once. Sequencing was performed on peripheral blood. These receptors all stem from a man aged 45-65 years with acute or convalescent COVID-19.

The CDR3 DNA sequence: TGTGCCAGCAGTCAGAGACTAGCAGACACCGGGGAGCTGTTTTTT. Translated: CASSQRLADTGELFF. This chain joins TRBV3-1 (or the pseudogene TRBV3-2) and TRBJ2-2, with 7 bases lining up with TRBD2. Per germline, CDR1 LGHDT and CDR2 YNNKEL (reference sequence). V was pared by 6 bases and J by 3 bases, with 7 bases of the junction left unmatched. The CDR3 length is 15 residues.

The DNA for the CDR3 is TGTGCCACCAGTGATGCCGACAGGTACAATGAGCAGTTCTTC. Its translation: CATSDADRYNEQFF. The chain links TRBV24-1 to TRBJ2-1, with a tentative D call TRBD1 (6 bases). V was cut by 3 bases and J by 4 bases, with 9 bases left in between. Germline V gene data show CDR1 as KGHDR and CDR2 as SFDVKD. The CDR3 spans 14 residues.

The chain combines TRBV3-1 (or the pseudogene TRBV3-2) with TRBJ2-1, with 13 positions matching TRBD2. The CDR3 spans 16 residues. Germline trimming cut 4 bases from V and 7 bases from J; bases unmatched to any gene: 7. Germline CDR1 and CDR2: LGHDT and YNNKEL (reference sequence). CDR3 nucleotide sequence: TGTGCCAGCAGCCCGAGACTAGCGGGAGGAGGGAATGAGCAGTTCTTC. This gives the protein CASSPRLAGGGNEQFF.

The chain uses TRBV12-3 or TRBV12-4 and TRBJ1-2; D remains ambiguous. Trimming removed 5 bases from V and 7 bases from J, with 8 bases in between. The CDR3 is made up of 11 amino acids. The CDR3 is CASSRAGGYTF. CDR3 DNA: TGTGCCAGCAGTCGCGCCGGTGGCTACACCTTC.

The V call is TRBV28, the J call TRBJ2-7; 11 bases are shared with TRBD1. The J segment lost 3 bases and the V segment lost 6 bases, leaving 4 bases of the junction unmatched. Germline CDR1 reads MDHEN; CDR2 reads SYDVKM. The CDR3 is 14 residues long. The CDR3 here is CASRGQGVLYEQYF. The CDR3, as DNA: TGTGCCAGCAGGGGACAGGGGGTACTCTACGAGCAGTACTTC.

The CDR3 loop reads CATSTRQGLSNQPQHF. The CDR3 nucleotides read TGTGCCACCAGCACCAGACAGGGATTAAGCAATCAGCCCCAGCATTTT. V usage is TRBV15 and J usage is TRBJ1-5; 7 bases are shared with TRBD1. This CDR3 is 16 amino acids long. In germline, CDR1 is LNHNV, CDR2 YYDKDF (reference sequence). V gave up 4 bases and J gave up 1 base; unmatched junction bases: 7.

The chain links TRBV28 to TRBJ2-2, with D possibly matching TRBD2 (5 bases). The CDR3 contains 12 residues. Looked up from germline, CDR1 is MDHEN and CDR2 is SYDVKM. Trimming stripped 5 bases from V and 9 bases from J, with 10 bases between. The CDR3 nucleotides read TGTGCCAGCAGTCGGACTTATCGGGAGCTGTTTTTT. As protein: CASSRTYRELFF.

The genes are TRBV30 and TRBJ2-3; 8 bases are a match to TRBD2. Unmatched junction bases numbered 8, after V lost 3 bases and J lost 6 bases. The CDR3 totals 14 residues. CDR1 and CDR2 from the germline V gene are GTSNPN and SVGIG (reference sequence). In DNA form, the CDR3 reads TGTGCCTGGAGGACACTAGCGGAGGGGGATACGCAGTATTTT. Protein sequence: CAWRTLAEGDTQYF.

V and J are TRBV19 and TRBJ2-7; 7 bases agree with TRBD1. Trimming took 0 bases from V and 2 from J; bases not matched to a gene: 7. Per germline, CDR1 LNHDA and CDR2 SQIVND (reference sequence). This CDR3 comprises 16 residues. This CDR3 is CASSIDLGTGAYEQYF. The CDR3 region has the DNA TGTGCCAGTAGTATAGATCTGGGTACAGGGGCCTACGAGCAGTACTTC.

CDR3 protein: CASVGTSGRAGGTYNEQFF. CDR3 DNA sequence: TGTGCCAGCGTCGGGACTAGCGGGAGGGCCGGTGGAACCTACAATGAGCAGTTCTTC. This rearrangement joins TRBV2 to TRBJ2-1; 16 positions match TRBD2. The junction had 12 bases not matched to a gene; V was cut back by 8 bases and J by 2 bases. Germline-derived CDR1 and CDR2 are SNHLY and FYNNEI. The CDR3 has 19 amino acids.

CDR3 in DNA: TGTGCCAGCATCCAGGGTCTCAGCATGAATGAGCAGTTCTTC. It encodes CASIQGLSMNEQFF. The chain combines TRBV7-9 with TRBJ2-1; tentative D call: TRBD1 (5 bases). The CDR3 is 14 residues long. Deletions cut 7 bases from V and 7 bases from J, with 17 bases between. Per germline, CDR1 SEHNR and CDR2 FQNEAQ (reference sequence).

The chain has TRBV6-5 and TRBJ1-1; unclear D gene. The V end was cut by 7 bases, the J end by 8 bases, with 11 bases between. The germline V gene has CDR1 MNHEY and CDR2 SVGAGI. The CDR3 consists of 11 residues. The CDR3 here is CASTLLQEAFF. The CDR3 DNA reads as TGTGCCAGCACCTTACTACAAGAAGCTTTCTTT.

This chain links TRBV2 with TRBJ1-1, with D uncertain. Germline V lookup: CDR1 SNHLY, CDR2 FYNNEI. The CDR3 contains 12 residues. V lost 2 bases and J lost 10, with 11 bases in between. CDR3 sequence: CASSEIPRGAFF. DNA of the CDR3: TGTGCCAGCAGTGAAATCCCCCGAGGAGCTTTCTTT.

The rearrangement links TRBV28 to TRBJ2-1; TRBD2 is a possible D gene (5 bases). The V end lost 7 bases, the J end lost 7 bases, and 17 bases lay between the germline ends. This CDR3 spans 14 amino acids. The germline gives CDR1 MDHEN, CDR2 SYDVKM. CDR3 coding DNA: TGTGCCAGCACCCCTACTCGGGGAATTAATGAGCAGTTCTTC. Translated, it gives CASTPTRGINEQFF.

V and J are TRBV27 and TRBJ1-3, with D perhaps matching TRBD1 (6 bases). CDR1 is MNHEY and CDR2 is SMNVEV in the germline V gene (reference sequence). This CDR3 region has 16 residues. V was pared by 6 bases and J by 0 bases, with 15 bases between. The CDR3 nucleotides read TGTGCCAGCAGAAAATTTGGGACAACCTCTGGAAACACCATATATTTT. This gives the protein CASRKFGTTSGNTIYF.

The CDR3 nucleotides are TGTGCCATCAGTGTCATGACTAATGAAAAACTGTTTTTT. The encoded protein is CAISVMTNEKLFF. The chain uses TRBV10-3 and TRBJ1-4; D is uncertain. V lost 4 bases to trimming and J lost 2 bases, with 5 bases between them. CDR1 and CDR2 from the germline V gene are ENHRY and SYGVKD. The CDR3 loop spans 13 amino acids.

CDR3 sequence reads: CASSIAPVLPRDTGELFF. The CDR3 nucleotides read TGTGCCAGTAGTATTGCCCCTGTTCTTCCGAGGGACACCGGGGAGCTGTTTTTT. The chain uses TRBV19 and TRBJ2-2, with D maybe TRBD2 (5 bases). Germline assignment: CDR1 LNHDA and CDR2 SQIVND (reference sequence). There are 18 residues in the CDR3. V shed 3 bases and J shed 3 bases, with 20 bases lying between them.

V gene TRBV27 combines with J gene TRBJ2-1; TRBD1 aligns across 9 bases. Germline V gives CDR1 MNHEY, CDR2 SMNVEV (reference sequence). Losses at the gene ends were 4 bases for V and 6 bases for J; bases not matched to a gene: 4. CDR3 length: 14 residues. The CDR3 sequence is CASSSTGGRNEQFF. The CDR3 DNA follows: TGTGCCAGCAGTTCCACAGGGGGCCGCAATGAGCAGTTCTTC.

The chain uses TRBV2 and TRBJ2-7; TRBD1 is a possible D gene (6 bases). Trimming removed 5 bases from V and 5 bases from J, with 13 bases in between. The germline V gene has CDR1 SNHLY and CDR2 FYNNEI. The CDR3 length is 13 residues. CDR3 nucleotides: TGTGCCAGCAGTTACAGGGTACGTAACGAGCAGTACTTC. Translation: CASSYRVRNEQYF. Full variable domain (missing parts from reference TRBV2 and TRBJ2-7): EPEVTQTPSHQVTQMGQEVILRCVPISNHLYFYWYRQILGQKVEFLVSFYNNEISEKSEIFDDQFSVERPDGSNFTLKIRSTKLEDSAMYFCASSYRVRNEQYFGPGTRLTVT.

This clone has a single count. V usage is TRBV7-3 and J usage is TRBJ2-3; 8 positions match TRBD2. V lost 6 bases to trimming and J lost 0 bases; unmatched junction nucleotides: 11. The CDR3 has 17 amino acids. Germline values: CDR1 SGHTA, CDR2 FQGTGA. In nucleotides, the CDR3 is TGTGCCAGCAGTCACCCCCAACTAGCGGTTAGCACAGATACGCAGTATTTT. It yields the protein CASSHPQLAVSTDTQYF.

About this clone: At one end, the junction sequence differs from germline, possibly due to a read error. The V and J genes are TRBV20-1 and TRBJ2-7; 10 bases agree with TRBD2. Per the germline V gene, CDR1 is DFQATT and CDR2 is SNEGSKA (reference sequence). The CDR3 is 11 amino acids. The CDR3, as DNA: TGCAGTGCTACCTCCACTAGCGGGGATAACTTC. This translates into CSATSTSGDNF.

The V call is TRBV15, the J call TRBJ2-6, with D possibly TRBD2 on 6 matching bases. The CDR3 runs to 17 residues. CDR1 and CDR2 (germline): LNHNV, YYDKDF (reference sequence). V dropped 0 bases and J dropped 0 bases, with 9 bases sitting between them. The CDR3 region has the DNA TGTGCCACCAGCAGAGATCGGGAGATCTCTGGGGCCAACGTCCTGACTTTC. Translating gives CATSRDREISGANVLTF.

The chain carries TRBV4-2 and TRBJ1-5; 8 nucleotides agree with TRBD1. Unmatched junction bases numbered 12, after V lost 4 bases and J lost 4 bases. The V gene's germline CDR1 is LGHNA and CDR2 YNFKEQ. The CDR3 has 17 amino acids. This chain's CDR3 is CASSRVSDRVGNQPQHF. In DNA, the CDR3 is TGTGCCAGCAGCCGAGTTTCGGACAGGGTTGGTAATCAGCCCCAGCATTTT.

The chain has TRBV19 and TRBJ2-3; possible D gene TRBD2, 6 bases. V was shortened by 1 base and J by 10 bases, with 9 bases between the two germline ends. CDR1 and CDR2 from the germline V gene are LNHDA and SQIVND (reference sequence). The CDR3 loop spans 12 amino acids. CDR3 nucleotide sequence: TGTGCCAGTAGTATAGGACTAGAACCGCAGTATTTT. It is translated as CASSIGLEPQYF.

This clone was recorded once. The CDR3 DNA reads TGTGCCAGCTCACCAGAGTATGAGCAGTTCTTC. Its translation: CASSPEYEQFF. The chain recombines TRBV18 with TRBJ2-1; D uncertain. The CDR3 covers 11 residues. The germline V gene has CDR1 KGHSH and CDR2 LQKENI. Trimming pared 2 bases from V and 8 bases from J, leaving 4 bases between.

DNA of the CDR3: TGTGCCAGCAGCCATGGGGCGGGAGGGGGATCCGAGCAGTACTTC. Translation gives CASSHGAGGGSEQYF. The chain is built from TRBV7-2 and TRBJ2-7, with 9 bases lining up with TRBD2. Germline V gene sequence: CDR1 SGHTA, CDR2 FQGNSA. The V segment lost 5 bases and the J segment 6 bases; nucleotides outside the gene matches: 11. This CDR3 is 15 amino acids long.

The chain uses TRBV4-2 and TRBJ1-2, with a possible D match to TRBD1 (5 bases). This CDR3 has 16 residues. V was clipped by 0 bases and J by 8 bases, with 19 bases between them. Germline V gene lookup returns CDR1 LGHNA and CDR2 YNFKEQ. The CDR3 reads CASSQEMETGAGGYTF. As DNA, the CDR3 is TGTGCCAGCAGCCAAGAAATGGAAACAGGCGCAGGGGGCTACACCTTC.

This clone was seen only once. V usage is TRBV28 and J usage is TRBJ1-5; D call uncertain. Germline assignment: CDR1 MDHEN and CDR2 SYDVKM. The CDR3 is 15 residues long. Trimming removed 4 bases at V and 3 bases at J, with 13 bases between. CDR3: CASSYKTAFNQPQHF. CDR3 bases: TGTGCCAGCAGTTATAAAACAGCCTTCAATCAGCCCCAGCATTTT.

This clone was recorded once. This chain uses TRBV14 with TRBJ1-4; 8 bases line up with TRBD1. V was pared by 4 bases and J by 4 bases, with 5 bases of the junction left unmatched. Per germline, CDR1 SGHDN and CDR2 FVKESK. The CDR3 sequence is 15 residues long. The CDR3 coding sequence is TGTGCCAGCAGCCGGTGGACAGGGCTTAATGAAAAACTGTTTTTT. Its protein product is CASSRWTGLNEKLFF.

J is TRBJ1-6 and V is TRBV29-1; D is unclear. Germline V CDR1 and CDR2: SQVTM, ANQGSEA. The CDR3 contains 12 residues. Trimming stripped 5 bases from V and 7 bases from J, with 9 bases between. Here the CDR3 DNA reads TGCAGCGTTACTACGGGGAATTCACCCCTCCACTTT. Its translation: CSVTTGNSPLHF.

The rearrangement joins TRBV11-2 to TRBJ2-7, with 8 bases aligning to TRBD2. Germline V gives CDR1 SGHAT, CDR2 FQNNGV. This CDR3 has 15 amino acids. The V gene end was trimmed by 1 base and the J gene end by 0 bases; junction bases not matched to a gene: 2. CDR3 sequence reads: CASSLGGLASYEQYF. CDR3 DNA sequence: TGTGCCAGCAGCTTAGGAGGACTAGCCTCCTACGAGCAGTACTTC.

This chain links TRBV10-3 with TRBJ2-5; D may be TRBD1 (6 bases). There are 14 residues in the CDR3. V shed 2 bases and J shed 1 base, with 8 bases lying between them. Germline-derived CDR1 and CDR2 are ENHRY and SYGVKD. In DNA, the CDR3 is TGTGCCATCAGTGAGCTACAGGGCCAAGAGACCCAGTACTTC. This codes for CAISELQGQETQYF.